The text below deals with one T cell receptor beta chain. Its target is not known. The entry originates in a study of a mutant IDH1 vaccine in newly diagnosed glioma. Stated time point: week 11, during vaccination. All doses held 300 ug of mutant IDH1 20-mer peptide, with topical imiquimod. The data were produced by immunoSEQ multiplex PCR, yet TCRdb's version contains in-frame clones alone and is incomplete. Of 55,000 to 65,000 clones in the sample, 80% were seen once. The receptor comes from a man aged 45 to 65 with glioma. The sequences come from PBMCs, collected from a glioma patient whose treatment included an IDH1 peptide vaccine.

CDR3 nucleotide sequence: TGTGCCAGCAGCCCTAAGCGGGAGGAAAAATACAATGAGCAGTTCTTC. Protein sequence: CASSPKREEKYNEQFF. The chain recombines TRBV5-6 with TRBJ2-1, with 9 bases aligning to TRBD2. V gave up 4 bases and J gave up 4 bases; unmatched junction bases: 9. The CDR3 runs 16 residues. The germline gives CDR1 SGHDT, CDR2 YYEEEE. The full variable domain, rest sourced from reference TRBV5-6 and TRBJ2-1, is DAGVTQSPTHLIKTRGQQVTLRCSPKSGHDTVSWYQQALGQGPQFIFQYYEEEERQRGNFPDRFSGHQFPNYSSELNVNALLLGDSALYLCASSPKREEKYNEQFFGPGTRLTVL.